This T cell receptor beta chain was recorded in a study of T-cell memory formation after mild COVID-19. Study-level points and caveats: Within pre-infection memory, some responding clones were found, suggesting cross-reactive memory joined.

TCRdb re-analysed the 5' RACE reads in MiXCR, keeping a single row per CDR3 protein. The sample lists over 400,000 distinct CDR3 sequences; about 22% were seen once. The length of the CDR3 is 12 residues. Trimming removed 7 bases from V and 3 bases from J, with 10 bases in between. Germline values: CDR1 SGHRS, CDR2 YFSETQ. The table lists this clonotype with a few counts. Its antigen is still unknown. Sequenced: PBMCs or a T cell subset sorted from them (not recorded which). This chain joins TRBV5-1 and TRBJ2-5, with D unclear. The origin of this receptor is an adult woman who had mild COVID-19 (a few samples of this study predate the infection). Cell type and time point are not known. As DNA, the CDR3 is TGCGCCAGCCGCGTGGGGAAAGAGACCCAGTACTTC. Protein sequence: CASRVGKETQYF.